The rows below give T cell receptor beta chains drawn from one sample of a study of T cell changes during pregnancy in multiple sclerosis. TCRdb's copy holds only in-frame clones and misses some; the assay was immunoSEQ multiplex PCR. This sample carries 45,000 to 55,000 clones, roughly 92% of them seen once, and the ten largest clones take just under 1%. Sequences were derived from peripheral blood, sampled after pregnancy. These receptor sequences come from a female donor with multiple sclerosis, enrolled in a pregnancy study. CDR3s include the opening cysteine and the closing phenylalanine or tryptophan. Fields, in order: J gene, clone size, V gene, D gene, CDR3 protein, CDR3 DNA. A D gene is named only where the DNA matches it firmly. The size entry is marked missing in some rows and otherwise reads once, few, many or a size class.

TRBJ2-2 NA TRBV28 NA CASSATGDTGELFF TGTGCCAGCAGCGCTACAGGAGACACCGGGGAGCTGTTTTTT
TRBJ2-7 NA TRBV29-1 TRBD2 CSVEESGGAYEQYF TGCAGCGTTGAAGAAAGTGGGGGGGCCTACGAGCAGTACTTC
TRBJ1-5 NA TRBV12-5 NA CASGSTVLEPQHF TGTGCTAGTGGTTCGACAGTTTTGGAGCCCCAGCATTTT
TRBJ2-2 NA TRBV7-2 NA CASSQQASDTGELFF TGTGCCAGCAGCCAACAGGCCTCGGACACCGGGGAGCTGTTTTTT
TRBJ1-1 NA TRBV19 TRBD1 CASMSWDRGRMNTEAFF TGTGCCAGTATGTCCTGGGACAGGGGGCGAATGAACACTGAAGCTTTCTTT
TRBJ2-5 NA TRBV9 TRBD2 CASSPRESGGRETQYF TGTGCCAGCAGCCCACGGGAGTCGGGGGGGCGTGAGACCCAGTACTTC
TRBJ1-2 NA TRBV5-6 TRBD1 CASSLVGTGELYGYTF TGTGCCAGCAGCTTGGTGGGGACAGGGGAACTATATGGCTACACCTTC
TRBJ2-5 NA TRBV4-3 TRBD1 CASSHPGQGEETQYF TGCGCCAGCAGCCACCCGGGACAGGGGGAAGAGACCCAGTACTTC
TRBJ1-2 NA TRBV19 TRBD1 CASSDRDYGYTF TGTGCCAGTAGCGACAGGGACTATGGCTACACCTTC
TRBJ1-1 once TRBV30 NA CAWGEGHPEAFF TGTGCCTGGGGTGAGGGACACCCTGAAGCTTTCTTT
TRBJ2-3 NA TRBV6-6 TRBD2 CATEGGRGGSGDTQYF TGTGCCACCGAAGGGGGGCGGGGGGGCTCGGGTGATACGCAGTATTTT
TRBJ1-3 NA TRBV4-2 TRBD1 CASSQDPTGQGGGNTIYF TGTGCCAGCAGCCAAGACCCAACGGGACAGGGCGGGGGAAACACCATATATTTT
TRBJ2-2 NA TRBV11-2 NA CASSLRTGELFF TGTGCCAGCAGCTTACGGACCGGGGAGCTGTTTTTT
TRBJ2-3 NA TRBV19 NA CASADAGNGTDTQYF TGTGCCAGTGCCGATGCGGGGAACGGCACAGATACGCAGTATTTT
TRBJ1-1 NA TRBV9 TRBD1 CASSATGEEAFF TGTGCCAGCAGCGCTACAGGGGAAGAAGCTTTCTTT
TRBJ2-7 NA TRBV4-3 NA CASSRRGEGEQYF TGCGCTAGCTCCCGGAGGGGCGAAGGCGAGCAGTACTTC
TRBJ2-7 NA TRBV7-2 NA CASSLDRVGEQYF TGTGCCAGCAGCTTAGACAGGGTCGGCGAGCAGTACTTC
TRBJ2-1 NA TRBV11-3 TRBD2 CASSTTSGGAAYNEQFF TGTGCCAGCAGCACTACTAGCGGGGGGGCTGCCTACAATGAGCAGTTCTTC
TRBJ2-1 NA TRBV18 TRBD2 CASSPPAGGPYNEQFF TGTGCCAGCTCACCCCCGGCGGGGGGCCCCTACAATGAGCAGTTCTTC
TRBJ2-7 NA TRBV6-5 NA CASRLPGVYEQYF TGTGCCAGCAGACTACCGGGAGTATACGAGCAGTACTTC
TRBJ1-2 once TRBV4-3 NA CASSRGVISNYGYTF TGCGCCAGCAGCCGGGGAGTGATTTCCAACTATGGCTACACCTTC